The rows below give T cell receptor beta chains drawn from one sample of a study of blood T cell repertoires in COVID-19. Method: immunoSEQ multiplex PCR; TCRdb's copy keeps in-frame clones and lacks some. The sample has tens of thousands of clones, roughly 85% seen once; the top ten hold around 17%. The sequenced sample consisted of peripheral blood. These TCRs come from a woman aged 55-75 years with active COVID-19. CDR3s include the opening cysteine and the closing phenylalanine or tryptophan. Each record gives: D gene, V gene, clone size, J gene, CDR3 DNA, CDR3 protein. A D gene is named only where the DNA matches it firmly. Size is stated for part of the rows, as once, few or many counts, or as a class when the clone is expanded.

D: NA; V: TRBV2; size: NA; J: TRBJ2-5; DNA: TGTGCCAGCAGTGAGGGGGGAGAGACCCAGTACTTC; CDR3: CASSEGGETQYF
D: NA; V: TRBV30; size: once; J: TRBJ1-3; DNA: TGTGCCGGGACGGACAACTCTGGAAACACCATATATTTT; CDR3: CAGTDNSGNTIYF
D: NA; V: TRBV13; size: NA; J: TRBJ1-1; DNA: TGTGCCAGCAGCCACCTGGGAGGGGATTCTTCCGCTTTCTTT; CDR3: CASSHLGGDSSAFF
D: NA; V: TRBV7-3; size: NA; J: TRBJ2-3; DNA: TGTGCCAGCAGCTTAGGCCCCATCGGCACAGATACGCAGTATTTT; CDR3: CASSLGPIGTDTQYF
D: TRBD1; V: TRBV4-1; size: NA; J: TRBJ1-4; DNA: TGCGCCAGCAGCGGAACAGGGGCTAATGAAAAACTGTTTTTT; CDR3: CASSGTGANEKLFF
D: NA; V: TRBV28; size: NA; J: TRBJ1-1; DNA: TGTGCCAGCCCCCCGGCAGGGGCGAACACTGAAGCTTTCTTT; CDR3: CASPPAGANTEAFF
D: NA; V: TRBV7-3; size: NA; J: TRBJ1-2; DNA: TGTGCCAGCAGCTTAGGAGCTCCTGACTATGGCTACACCTTC; CDR3: CASSLGAPDYGYTF
D: NA; V: TRBV27; size: NA; J: TRBJ2-1; DNA: TGTGCCAGCAAGCGAGAGCAGGGGCACTACAATGAGCAGTTCTTC; CDR3: CASKREQGHYNEQFF
D: NA; V: TRBV7-7; size: NA; J: TRBJ2-2; DNA: TGTGCTAGCAGCCCACAGTACACCGGGGAGCTGTTTTTT; CDR3: CASSPQYTGELFF
D: NA; V: TRBV5-6; size: NA; J: TRBJ1-2; DNA: TGTGCCAGCAGCTTGCGTGGGCCGTTCTATGGCTACACCTTC; CDR3: CASSLRGPFYGYTF
D: NA; V: TRBV29-1; size: NA; J: TRBJ1-1; DNA: TGCAGCGTCATGGACAGTATGAACACTGAAGCTTTCTTT; CDR3: CSVMDSMNTEAFF
D: TRBD1; V: TRBV7-3; size: NA; J: TRBJ2-7; DNA: TGTGCCAGCAGCTGGGACAGGAGCGGCGAGCAGTACTTC; CDR3: CASSWDRSGEQYF
D: NA; V: TRBV10-2; size: NA; J: TRBJ2-3; DNA: TGCGCCAGCAGGGACGAAAGGACCAGACTACGCACAGATACGCAGTATTTT; CDR3: CASRDERTRLRTDTQYF
D: TRBD2; V: TRBV19; size: NA; J: TRBJ2-4; DNA: TGTGCCAGCCGACCCGGGGGGGAAAACATTCAGTACTTC; CDR3: CASRPGGENIQYF
D: NA; V: TRBV7-8; size: NA; J: TRBJ2-5; DNA: TGTGCCAGCAGCCCCGGGACTTCCATCGGAGAGACCCAGTACTTC; CDR3: CASSPGTSIGETQYF
D: NA; V: TRBV5-5; size: NA; J: TRBJ1-1; DNA: TGTGCCAGCAGCTTCCATTTTGGGGGCTCCCGGTGGACTGAAGCTTTCTTT; CDR3: CASSFHFGGSRWTEAFF
D: TRBD2; V: TRBV20-1; size: NA; J: TRBJ2-7; DNA: TGCAGTGCTAGTGGCGGGGGGAAGAAAAGCTACGAGCAGTACTTC; CDR3: CSASGGGKKSYEQYF
D: TRBD2; V: TRBV3-1/TRBV3-2; size: once; J: TRBJ2-5; DNA: TGTGCCAGCAGCCATTCAGTGGCTTGGCAGGGAGGGGAGACCCAGTACTTC; CDR3: CASSHSVAWQGGETQYF
D: NA; V: TRBV3-1/TRBV3-2; size: NA; J: TRBJ2-3; DNA: TGTGCCAGCAGCCAAACAAGAGGGGATACGCAGTATTTT; CDR3: CASSQTRGDTQYF
D: NA; V: TRBV5-5; size: NA; J: TRBJ2-6; DNA: TGTGCCAGCAGCCCACAGCATCCGAGCTCTGGGGCCAACGTCCTGACTTTC; CDR3: CASSPQHPSSGANVLTF
D: NA; V: TRBV6-4; size: NA; J: TRBJ2-1; DNA: TGTGCCAGCAGTGACTCAGCCGGCAGGGGACATGAGCAGTTCTTC; CDR3: CASSDSAGRGHEQFF
D: TRBD2; V: TRBV3-1/TRBV3-2; size: once; J: TRBJ2-1; DNA: TGTGCCAGCAGCCAAGAAAGACTAGCGGGAGGGGGCAATGAGCAGTTCTTC; CDR3: CASSQERLAGGGNEQFF
D: NA; V: TRBV6-1; size: NA; J: TRBJ1-3; DNA: TGTGCCAGCAGTGAATTTCTAGAGGACACCATATATTTT; CDR3: CASSEFLEDTIYF
D: NA; V: TRBV20-1; size: NA; J: TRBJ2-2; DNA: TGCAGTGCTAGTTACAGGGGGGAGCTGTTTTTT; CDR3: CSASYRGELFF
D: NA; V: TRBV9; size: NA; J: TRBJ1-1; DNA: TGTGCCAGCAGACGAGGGGACAAAGGAGCTTTCTTT; CDR3: CASRRGDKGAFF
D: TRBD1; V: TRBV5-1; size: NA; J: TRBJ1-6; DNA: TGCGCCAGCAGCTCCGACGGGACAGGGCGCTCACCCCTCCACTTT; CDR3: CASSSDGTGRSPLHF
D: NA; V: TRBV6-1; size: once; J: TRBJ1-2; DNA: TGTGCCAGCAGTGATAAGGGGAAGGTTCGGGGCTACACCTTC; CDR3: CASSDKGKVRGYTF
D: NA; V: TRBV7-9; size: NA; J: TRBJ1-1; DNA: TGTGCCAGCAGCTTAGGAGGGGAAGCTTTCTTT; CDR3: CASSLGGEAFF
D: NA; V: TRBV11-3; size: NA; J: TRBJ1-3; DNA: TGTGCCAGCAGCTTAGGACACGCCTCTGGAAACACCATATATTTT; CDR3: CASSLGHASGNTIYF
D: TRBD1; V: TRBV7-9; size: NA; J: TRBJ2-3; DNA: TGTGCCAGCGGCCGGACAGGGGGGAGGACAGATACGCAGTATTTT; CDR3: CASGRTGGRTDTQYF
D: NA; V: TRBV5-1; size: NA; J: TRBJ2-5; DNA: TGCGCCAGCAGCTTGCGGTCAGGGGGGGAGACCCAGTACTTC; CDR3: CASSLRSGGETQYF
D: TRBD1; V: TRBV15; size: few; J: TRBJ2-2; DNA: TGTGCCACCAGCAGCCGGGACAGGGGGCTCACCGGGGAGCTGTTTTTT; CDR3: CATSSRDRGLTGELFF